The entry that follows covers one T cell receptor beta chain sequence. The data were produced by immunoSEQ multiplex PCR, yet TCRdb's version contains in-frame clones alone and is incomplete. The table records some 720,000 clones, around 87% of them present only once. This entry belongs to a study of shared T cell receptors in the human thymus. Germline V gene lookup returns CDR1 MNHEY and CDR2 SMNVEV (reference sequence). The V gene lost 3 bases and the J gene lost 6 bases, with 17 bases spanning the gap. CDR3 length: 15 residues. These data also formed part of another study, on human thymus T cells. That work adds: During corrective heart surgery, resections were taken, and the thymus tissue came from them. Repertoires sampled from thymus and blood appeared biased in V and J gene usage.

The V and J genes are TRBV27 and TRBJ1-2, with D tentatively TRBD1 (5 bases). The specimen sequenced was thymocytes. The receptor comes from a boy under two years old with a congenital heart defect. DNA of the CDR3: TGTGCCAGCAGTTTGTCGGGGGGGGGAAAGAATGGCTACACCTTC. It specifies CASSLSGGGKNGYTF.